Listed below are T cell receptor beta chains from one sample, sequenced in a study of spatial heterogeneity in lung cancer. TCRdb re-derived calls from the 5' RACE reads in MiXCR, one entry per CDR3 protein. The sample shows around 66,000 distinct CDR3 sequences, roughly 6.4% of them seen only once. Here the sequenced sample was PBMCs, taken at surgery. The origin of the receptors is a female donor with early-stage non-small cell lung cancer. Both conserved end residues are trimmed from each CDR3. The order of the fields is J gene, D gene, V gene, CDR3 protein. D genes are given only for firm matches.

TRBJ1-2 | TRBD1 | TRBV5-8 | ASSRDRANYGYT
TRBJ2-7 | NA | TRBV7-9 | ASSSQGYEQY
TRBJ2-1 | TRBD2 | TRBV28 | ASSSLSTSGHNEQF
TRBJ1-2 | NA | TRBV7-9 | ASSPPYRARPYGYT
TRBJ1-1 | NA | TRBV7-8 | ASSLGGRGIFAEAF
TRBJ2-1 | TRBD1 | TRBV6-5 | ASSSGQGASYEQF
TRBJ2-3 | NA | TRBV29-1 | SVLRMGAADTQY
TRBJ1-5 | NA | TRBV28 | ASSSGDDNQPQH
TRBJ1-2 | NA | TRBV20-1 | SARGNSGHGYT
TRBJ1-2 | NA | TRBV20-1 | SARDMRYGYT
TRBJ1-4 | NA | TRBV2 | ASSVFGGATNEKLF
TRBJ2-5 | NA | TRBV24-1 | ATSDPLETQY
TRBJ2-3 | TRBD2 | TRBV24-1 | ATSDLQRLAGIDTQY
TRBJ1-3 | NA | TRBV10-3 | AISGTPDSGNTIY
TRBJ2-3 | TRBD2 | TRBV18 | ASSPAQRDTDTQY
TRBJ2-3 | TRBD2 | TRBV7-9 | ASSHGLAGDTDTQY
TRBJ2-7 | TRBD1 | TRBV5-1 | ASSFGTGWAYEQY
TRBJ2-2 | NA | TRBV3-1 | ASIATRANTGELF
TRBJ1-1 | NA | TRBV7-3 | ASSLVGPVANTEAF
TRBJ1-5 | NA | TRBV15 | ATSLAQGGNQPQH
TRBJ2-5 | TRBD2 | TRBV28 | ASSSASGRAGETQY
TRBJ2-3 | NA | TRBV4-1 | ASSQELSSQY
TRBJ2-2 | TRBD2 | TRBV5-4 | ASSPGTSGLGGELF
TRBJ1-5 | NA | TRBV19 | ASSIRGFQPQH
TRBJ1-1 | NA | TRBV10-3 | ASKDSTNTEAF
TRBJ2-1 | NA | TRBV3-1 | ASSLDLSYNEQF
TRBJ1-1 | NA | TRBV6-5 | ASSRREEAF
TRBJ1-5 | NA | TRBV6-5 | ASSYGRTSNQPQH
TRBJ1-2 | TRBD1 | TRBV29-1 | SVDVHRGQGYT